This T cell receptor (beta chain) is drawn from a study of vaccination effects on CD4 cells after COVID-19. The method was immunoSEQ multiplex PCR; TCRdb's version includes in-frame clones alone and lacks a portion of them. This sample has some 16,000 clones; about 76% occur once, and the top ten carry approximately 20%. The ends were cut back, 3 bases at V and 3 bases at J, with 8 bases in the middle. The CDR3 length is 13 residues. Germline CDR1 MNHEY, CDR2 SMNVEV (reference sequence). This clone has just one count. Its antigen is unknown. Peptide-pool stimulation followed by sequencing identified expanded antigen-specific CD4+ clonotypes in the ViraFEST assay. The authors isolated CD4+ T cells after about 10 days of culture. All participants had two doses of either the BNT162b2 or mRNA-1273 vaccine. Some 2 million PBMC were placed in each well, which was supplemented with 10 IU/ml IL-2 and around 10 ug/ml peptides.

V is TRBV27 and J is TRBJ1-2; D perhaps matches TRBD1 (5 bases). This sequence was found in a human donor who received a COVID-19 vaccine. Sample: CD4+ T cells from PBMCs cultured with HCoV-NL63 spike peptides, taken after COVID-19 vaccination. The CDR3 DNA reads TGTGCCAGCAGTTTGGGGGGGGACTATGGCTACACCTTC. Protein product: CASSLGGDYGYTF.